The rows below give T cell receptor beta chains drawn from one sample of a study of blood T cell repertoires in COVID-19. Clones were sequenced by immunoSEQ multiplex PCR, and TCRdb holds only the in-frame ones, with some missing. The sample carries hundreds of thousands of clones, about 85% recorded once. The material sequenced was PBMCs or T cells enriched from blood (not recorded which). The source is a woman under 40 who had been exposed to COVID-19. Each CDR3 is given with its conserved first and last residue. The D gene is left open where the match is weak. Not all rows give a size; the values are once, few, many and, for expanded clones, a class.

clone_size,v_call,d_call,j_call,cdr3_aa,cdr3_nt
NA,TRBV6-6,NA,TRBJ1-5,CASSYSEVRGNQPQHF,TGTGCCAGCAGTTACTCCGAGGTTCGGGGAAATCAGCCCCAGCATTTT
NA,TRBV28,TRBD1,TRBJ1-4,CASSLYRGSYEKLFF,TGTGCCAGCAGTTTATACAGGGGATCGTATGAAAAACTGTTTTTT
NA,TRBV5-6,TRBD1,TRBJ2-7,CASSPHSGQGKYEQYF,TGTGCCAGCAGCCCACACTCGGGACAGGGAAAATACGAGCAGTACTTC
NA,TRBV28,TRBD2,TRBJ2-7,CASSEGLAGTYEQYF,TGTGCCAGCAGTGAGGGACTAGCGGGAACCTACGAGCAGTACTTC
NA,TRBV30,NA,TRBJ1-2,CAWTSLVYGYTF,TGTGCCTGGACGAGCTTGGTATATGGCTACACCTTC
NA,TRBV3-1/TRBV3-2,TRBD2,TRBJ2-6,CASRLLAGVSGANVLTF,TGTGCCAGCAGGTTACTAGCGGGGGTCTCTGGGGCCAACGTCCTGACTTTC
NA,TRBV20-1,NA,TRBJ1-2,CSARVTNGYTF,TGCAGTGCTAGAGTAACAAATGGCTACACCTTC
NA,TRBV27,TRBD2,TRBJ2-3,CASSPVGLAGGSTDTQYF,TGTGCCAGCAGTCCCGTGGGACTAGCGGGAGGGAGCACAGATACGCAGTATTTT
NA,TRBV21-1,NA,TRBJ2-5,CASSSDRGQETQYF,TGTGCCAGCAGCTCGGACAGGGGCCAAGAGACCCAGTACTTC
NA,TRBV6-5,TRBD1,TRBJ2-7,CASTPDRGRLGEQYF,TGTGCCAGCACCCCAGACAGGGGGCGCTTGGGAGAGCAGTACTTC
few,TRBV30,TRBD2,TRBJ2-7,CAWSAIAGRTYEQYF,TGTGCCTGGAGTGCAATAGCGGGGAGGACCTACGAGCAGTACTTC
once,TRBV5-8,TRBD2,TRBJ2-3,CASSLVAGGDTQYF,TGTGCCAGCAGCTTGGTAGCGGGAGGGGATACGCAGTATTTT
NA,TRBV27,NA,TRBJ1-4,CASSLLPGGWEKLFF,TGTGCCAGCAGTTTACTCCCCGGGGGGTGGGAAAAACTGTTTTTT
NA,TRBV5-4,NA,TRBJ2-5,CASSSRAGWQETQYF,TGTGCCAGCAGCTCAAGGGCGGGGTGGCAAGAGACCCAGTACTTC
NA,TRBV3-1/TRBV3-2,TRBD2,TRBJ2-7,CASSQVTNSLAGAPEQYF,TGTGCCAGCAGCCAAGTTACAAATTCACTAGCGGGAGCCCCCGAGCAGTACTTC
NA,TRBV6-6,NA,TRBJ1-4,CASSKTGPPNEKLFF,TGTGCCAGCAGTAAAACAGGGCCCCCTAATGAAAAACTGTTTTTT
NA,TRBV5-4,NA,TRBJ2-3,CASSFLTSRADTQYF,TGTGCCAGCAGCTTCTTGACTAGTCGGGCAGATACGCAGTATTTT
NA,TRBV7-9,TRBD1,TRBJ2-7,CASRPPTGQGVNEQYF,TGTGCCAGCAGACCACCGACGGGACAGGGGGTCAACGAGCAGTACTTC
NA,TRBV5-1,TRBD2,TRBJ2-3,CASSLVSGGGTDTQYF,TGCGCCAGCAGCTTGGTTAGCGGGGGAGGCACAGATACGCAGTATTTT
NA,TRBV7-3,NA,TRBJ2-1,CASSSGLDYNEQFF,TGTGCCAGCAGCTCGGGACTTGATTACAATGAGCAGTTCTTC
few,TRBV4-2,NA,TRBJ2-3,CASSQDGQGSTDTQYF,TGTGCCAGCAGCCAAGATGGGCAGGGAAGCACAGATACGCAGTATTTT
NA,TRBV9,TRBD2,TRBJ2-5,CASSEGGRSETQYF,TGTGCCAGCAGCGAGGGCGGGAGATCAGAGACCCAGTACTTC
NA,TRBV27,TRBD1,TRBJ1-5,CASSLHRDRGRNQPQHF,TGTGCCAGCAGCTTACACCGGGACAGGGGACGCAATCAGCCCCAGCATTTT
NA,TRBV27,NA,TRBJ1-2,CASSNATGAYGYTF,TGTGCCAGCAGCAATGCGACAGGCGCCTATGGCTACACCTTC
NA,TRBV7-8,NA,TRBJ2-3,CASSLRPLVTVSTDTQYF,TGTGCCAGCAGCTTAAGGCCCCTGGTGACAGTTAGCACAGATACGCAGTATTTT
NA,TRBV7-9,TRBD2,TRBJ2-3,CASSLVLSSGGRTDTQYF,TGTGCCAGCAGCTTAGTATTGTCTAGCGGGGGGAGGACAGATACGCAGTATTTT
NA,TRBV7-2,TRBD2,TRBJ2-7,CASSLESGRAREQYF,TGTGCCAGCAGCCTCGAGAGCGGGAGGGCCAGGGAGCAGTACTTC
NA,TRBV19,NA,TRBJ2-2,CASSLFGQTSNTGELFF,TGTGCCAGTAGTTTATTCGGACAGACATCGAACACCGGGGAGCTGTTTTTT
NA,TRBV7-8,NA,TRBJ2-7,CASSRGQTEQYF,TGTGCCAGCAGCCGAGGACAGACCGAGCAGTACTTC
NA,TRBV7-9,NA,TRBJ1-2,CASSLLSGGQDYGYTF,TGTGCCAGCAGCTTACTCTCGGGGGGGCAGGACTATGGCTACACCTTC
NA,TRBV9,TRBD1,TRBJ1-3,CASSALGTGNSGNTIYF,TGTGCCAGCAGCGCCTTAGGGACAGGGAACTCTGGAAACACCATATATTTT
NA,TRBV18,NA,TRBJ1-6,CASSGGANYNSPLHF,TGTGCCAGCTCAGGGGGCGCAAACTATAATTCACCCCTCCACTTT
NA,TRBV7-8,TRBD1,TRBJ1-5,CASSAMVDRGQPQHF,TGTGCCAGCAGCGCCATGGTGGACAGGGGGCAGCCCCAGCATTTT
NA,TRBV12-3/TRBV12-4,TRBD2,TRBJ2-7,CASSPIAGRQYF,TGTGCCAGCAGTCCCATAGCGGGACGGCAGTACTTC
NA,TRBV9,NA,TRBJ2-3,CASSARGDTQYF,TGTGCCAGCAGCGCTAGAGGCGATACGCAGTATTTT
NA,TRBV7-3,TRBD2,TRBJ2-5,CASSDTSGSWETQYF,TGTGCCAGCAGCGATACTAGCGGGAGCTGGGAGACCCAGTACTTC
NA,TRBV29-1,NA,TRBJ1-1,CSVEVGLRDTEAFF,TGCAGCGTTGAAGTTGGGCTCCGCGACACTGAAGCTTTCTTT
NA,TRBV6-5,TRBD1,TRBJ1-1,CASRLTGVNTEAFF,TGTGCCAGCAGACTGACAGGGGTGAACACTGAAGCTTTCTTT
NA,TRBV5-6,TRBD1,TRBJ2-6,CASSRDRGFGANVLTF,TGTGCCAGCAGCCGGGACAGGGGATTCGGGGCCAACGTCCTGACTTTC
few,TRBV30,NA,TRBJ1-6,CACSREGNSPLHF,TGTGCCTGTTCCAGGGAAGGAAATTCACCCCTCCACTTT
NA,TRBV7-2,NA,TRBJ1-2,CASSLVRGHGGYTF,TGTGCCAGCAGCTTAGTTAGGGGACACGGCGGCTACACCTTC
NA,TRBV30,NA,TRBJ2-2,CAWSQMAGELFF,TGTGCCTGGAGTCAGATGGCCGGGGAGCTGTTTTTT
NA,TRBV5-1,NA,TRBJ1-6,CASSLVEQGSSYNSPLHF,TGCGCCAGCAGCTTGGTAGAACAGGGAAGCTCCTATAATTCACCCCTCCACTTT
once,TRBV28,TRBD1,TRBJ2-5,CASSLFMTGDETQYF,TGTGCCAGCAGTTTATTCATGACAGGGGATGAGACCCAGTACTTC
NA,TRBV6-2/TRBV6-3,TRBD1,TRBJ2-7,CASSYYGRQGAREQYF,TGTGCCAGCAGTTACTATGGGCGACAGGGGGCGAGGGAGCAGTACTTC
once,TRBV29-1,NA,TRBJ1-1,CSVDYIEAFF,TGCAGCGTTGATTATATTGAAGCTTTCTTT
once,TRBV27,TRBD2,TRBJ2-7,CASSLGYSGESSYEQYF,TGTGCCAGCAGTTTGGGTTATAGCGGGGAGAGCTCCTACGAGCAGTACTTC
NA,TRBV4-1,NA,TRBJ2-5,CASSQISGEETQYF,TGCGCCAGCAGCCAAATATCGGGGGAAGAGACCCAGTACTTC
NA,TRBV4-2,NA,TRBJ1-5,CASSIGDSNQPQHF,TGTGCCAGCAGCATAGGAGATAGCAATCAGCCCCAGCATTTT
NA,TRBV28,NA,TRBJ1-4,CASSLRQQNEKLFF,TGTGCCAGCAGTTTAAGACAGCAAAATGAAAAACTGTTTTTT
once,TRBV28,TRBD1,TRBJ2-1,CASRVDRGSYNEQFF,TGTGCCAGCAGAGTAGACAGGGGGTCCTACAATGAGCAGTTCTTC
once,TRBV11-1,TRBD2,TRBJ2-5,CASSLAASGGYQETQYF,TGTGCCAGCAGCTTAGCGGCCAGCGGGGGGTACCAAGAGACCCAGTACTTC
few,TRBV7-9,NA,TRBJ1-5,CASSLGQNQPQHF,TGTGCCAGCAGCTTAGGACAGAATCAGCCCCAGCATTTT
NA,TRBV4-2,NA,TRBJ2-3,CASSQDRGGADTQYF,TGTGCCAGCAGCCAAGATAGGGGGGGGGCAGATACGCAGTATTTT
NA,TRBV4-3,NA,TRBJ1-6,CASSQTTLGNSPLHF,TGCGCCAGCAGCCAGACGACTCTGGGTAATTCACCCCTCCACTTT
few,TRBV6-2/TRBV6-3,TRBD1,TRBJ1-6,CASSSTGQGLGSPLHF,TGTGCCAGCAGTTCCACTGGACAGGGGTTGGGGTCACCCCTCCACTTT
many,TRBV5-8,NA,TRBJ1-1,CASSLGQGGTEAFF,TGTGCCAGCAGCTTGGGGCAGGGTGGCACTGAAGCTTTCTTT